These T cell receptor beta chains were read from a single sample in a study of T cells after yellow fever vaccination. TCRdb called the 5' RACE reads again in MiXCR, with one record for every CDR3 protein. The repertoire holds about 340,000 distinct CDR3 sequences, approximately 12% seen once, with more than 3% in the top ten. The sample here was CD4+ T cells sorted from PBMCs, taken 15 days after the yellow fever booster vaccination. These receptors originate from a man aged 18 to 30 who received the YFV17D yellow fever vaccine. The CDR3 runs from the conserved cysteine through the conserved F or W. The D gene is left open where the match is weak. Size is omitted from some rows. Given values are once, few, many or a class for expanded clones.

cdr3_nt | cdr3_aa | d_call | j_call | v_call | clone_size
TGTGCCAGCAGTGATGGGACTAGCGGGGGGGCCAATGAGCAGTTCTTC | CASSDGTSGGANEQFF | TRBD2 | TRBJ2-1 | TRBV6-4 | .
TGTGCCAGCAGCTTAGCACAGGGGGCAGGCTACAATGAGCAGTTCTTC | CASSLAQGAGYNEQFF | TRBD1 | TRBJ2-1 | TRBV7-3 | few
TGCAGTGCTAGAGCCCGGTCCCGGGGGGCGTCCGAGCAGTACTTC | CSARARSRGASEQYF | . | TRBJ2-7 | TRBV20-1 | few
TGTGCCAGCAGTCCGGGACAGGGGCTAGCAACTAATGAAAAACTGTTTTTT | CASSPGQGLATNEKLFF | TRBD1 | TRBJ1-4 | TRBV12-3/TRBV12-4 | many
TGCAGTGCCCAAAACAGGGCGGCGGGCCAGCCCCAGCATTTT | CSAQNRAAGQPQHF | . | TRBJ1-5 | TRBV20-1 | few
TGTGCCACCAGCGGGGGAACCGGACAGAGGTTCTTC | CATSGGTGQRFF | . | TRBJ2-1 | TRBV24-1 | .
TGTGCCAGCAGCTTAGGCCACCTCGATACGCAGTATTTT | CASSLGHLDTQYF | . | TRBJ2-3 | TRBV7-6 | few
TGTGCCAGCTCACCAGGGAACACTGAAGCTTTCTTT | CASSPGNTEAFF | . | TRBJ1-1 | TRBV18 | many
TGCAGTGCTAGAGACTCCGGGACAGGGAACACTGAAGCTTTCTTT | CSARDSGTGNTEAFF | TRBD1 | TRBJ1-1 | TRBV20-1 | .
TGTGCCAGCAGTGAAGGACTAGCGGGGAACAATGAGCAGTTCTTC | CASSEGLAGNNEQFF | TRBD2 | TRBJ2-1 | TRBV6-1 | many
TGCGCCAGCAGCCAAGATGGCAGGAGGAACACCGGGGAGCTGTTTTTT | CASSQDGRRNTGELFF | . | TRBJ2-2 | TRBV4-3 | few
TGTGCCAGTAATCCACAGGGGGCCACCGGGGAGCTGTTTTTT | CASNPQGATGELFF | TRBD1 | TRBJ2-2 | TRBV5-5 | few
TGTGCCAGCAGCTTTGAGCTAGCGGGGTTGTATGAGCAGTTCTTC | CASSFELAGLYEQFF | TRBD2 | TRBJ2-1 | TRBV5-4 | .
TGCAGTGCTGAAGACTCCCGGGGCACTGAAGCTTTCTTT | CSAEDSRGTEAFF | . | TRBJ1-1 | TRBV20-1 | few
TGTGCCAGCAGCTTAGCTCGGCGGGGGGGCCTCTCGGGGCCCTCCCATCCAGATACGCAGTATTTT | CASSLARRGGLSGPSHPDTQYF | TRBD2 | TRBJ2-3 | TRBV11-2 | .
TGTGCCAGCACCTCCCCACAGGGCAATCAGCCCCAGCATTTT | CASTSPQGNQPQHF | . | TRBJ1-5 | TRBV28 | few
TGTGCCAGCAGCTTAGGCCGCTATGGCTACACCTTC | CASSLGRYGYTF | . | TRBJ1-2 | TRBV11-2 | .
TGCGCCAGCAGCCAGTCGATTGGAAAACTCCCCTCCTACGAGCAGTACTTC | CASSQSIGKLPSYEQYF | . | TRBJ2-7 | TRBV4-3 | .
TGTGCCAGTAGTATTATGTTGGGGGACACAGATACGCAGTATTTT | CASSIMLGDTDTQYF | . | TRBJ2-3 | TRBV19 | .
TGTGCCAGCAGCCCGGTCCAGGGCGGCGAGCAGTACTTC | CASSPVQGGEQYF | . | TRBJ2-7 | TRBV7-2 | few
TGTGCCAGCAGTGTAAGGCTAGCGGGGTTCGCAGATACGCAGTATTTT | CASSVRLAGFADTQYF | TRBD2 | TRBJ2-3 | TRBV6-1 | few
TGCAGCGCCGGACACCCGGGGAATGAAAAACTGTTTTTT | CSAGHPGNEKLFF | . | TRBJ1-4 | TRBV29-1 | .
TGTGCCAGCAGCCGCCCGATTGCCGGGGAGCTGTTTTTT | CASSRPIAGELFF | . | TRBJ2-2 | TRBV4-2 | .
TGTGCCATCAGTGAGGCGACAGGGTATGGGTCACCCCTCCACTTT | CAISEATGYGSPLHF | TRBD1 | TRBJ1-6 | TRBV10-3 | .
TGCGCCAGCAGCTTTAGCGTCGCGAACACCGGGGAGCTGTTTTTT | CASSFSVANTGELFF | . | TRBJ2-2 | TRBV5-1 | .
TGTGCCAGCAGCTCGCGACAAGGATCCATATCACCCCTCCACTTT | CASSSRQGSISPLHF | . | TRBJ1-6 | TRBV7-9 | many
TGTGCCAGCAGCGACAGCCCCGGGTTTAATGAAAAACTGTTTTTT | CASSDSPGFNEKLFF | . | TRBJ1-4 | TRBV6-4 | few
TGTGCCAGCGGGGCAGGGGCCAACACCGGGGAGCTGTTTTTT | CASGAGANTGELFF | . | TRBJ2-2 | TRBV7-9 | few
TGTGCCAGTAGTGCGGACAGGGCTGGGGCCAACGTCCTGACTTTC | CASSADRAGANVLTF | TRBD1 | TRBJ2-6 | TRBV19 | .
TGTGCCAGCAGCTTAGTATTCCCCAGCACCGGGGAGCTGTTTTTT | CASSLVFPSTGELFF | . | TRBJ2-2 | TRBV7-6 | .
TGTGCCAGCTCACCACAGGAGGGACAGGGCACGGGGGACACCTTC | CASSPQEGQGTGDTF | TRBD1 | TRBJ1-2 | TRBV18 | .
TGTGCCATCAGTGAGTCAGCCATATTGAACACTGAAGCTTTCTTT | CAISESAILNTEAFF | . | TRBJ1-1 | TRBV10-3 | .
TGTGCCACCAGTGGCCGAGCGGGGGCCGTCACAGATACGCAGTATTTT | CATSGRAGAVTDTQYF | TRBD2 | TRBJ2-3 | TRBV24-1 | many
TGTGCCAGCATCAGGGACACAGATACGCAGTATTTT | CASIRDTDTQYF | . | TRBJ2-3 | TRBV2 | .
TGTGCCAGTAGTATAGTCAGGGACAGGGATCAGCCCCAGCATTTT | CASSIVRDRDQPQHF | TRBD1 | TRBJ1-5 | TRBV19 | .
TGCGCCAGCAGCCACGACACAAGCTCCTACAATGAGCAGTTCTTC | CASSHDTSSYNEQFF | . | TRBJ2-1 | TRBV4-1 | few
TGCGCCAGCAGCCGGACAGGCAAAGACGCAGATGGCTACACCTTC | CASSRTGKDADGYTF | TRBD1 | TRBJ1-2 | TRBV5-1 | once
TGCGCCAGCAGCCAAGGAACAGGCAGTCAAGTTGGTTGGGAGCTGTTTTTT | CASSQGTGSQVGWELFF | . | TRBJ2-2 | TRBV4-1 | many
TGTGCCAGCTTAACGAACACTGAAGCTTTCTTT | CASLTNTEAFF | . | TRBJ1-1 | TRBV6-5 | .
TGTGCCAGCAGCTCCGGACAGGGGGCAACTAATGAAAAACTGTTTTTT | CASSSGQGATNEKLFF | TRBD1 | TRBJ1-4 | TRBV7-9 | few
TGCGCCAGCAGCCAAGTATGGGCAGGCTGGACTGAAGCTTTCTTT | CASSQVWAGWTEAFF | . | TRBJ1-1 | TRBV4-3 | .
TGTGCCAGCAGCCAAGACATGCGGCCTAGCTCCGAGCAGTACTTC | CASSQDMRPSSEQYF | . | TRBJ2-7 | TRBV3-1 | .
TGTGCCAGCAGCGCCGGGACTAGAGTTATATATACGCAGTATTTT | CASSAGTRVIYTQYF | TRBD2 | TRBJ2-3 | TRBV9 | .
TGCGCCAGCAGCTTGAATCCGACAGGGGACACCGGGGAGCTGTTTTTT | CASSLNPTGDTGELFF | TRBD1 | TRBJ2-2 | TRBV5-1 | many
TGCGCCAGCAGCTTTCTGCAGGGAACCCCCTACAATGAGCAGTTCTTC | CASSFLQGTPYNEQFF | . | TRBJ2-1 | TRBV5-1 | .
TGCGCCAGCAGCACTGGGCCTGCAGGGGATACTGAAGCTTTCTTT | CASSTGPAGDTEAFF | . | TRBJ1-1 | TRBV5-1 | .
TGTGCCAGCAGAGAGGTGGAGGGAGGTGGAAACACCATATATTTT | CASREVEGGGNTIYF | . | TRBJ1-3 | TRBV2 | .
TGTGCCAGCAGCCGAGAAACAGGCCTTAACTATGGCTACACCTTC | CASSRETGLNYGYTF | . | TRBJ1-2 | TRBV16 | few
TGTGCCAGCAGCCCCTCGACAGTTTCCTCGGATACGCAGTATTTT | CASSPSTVSSDTQYF | . | TRBJ2-3 | TRBV5-4 | few
TGTGCCAGCGCTGCGAGTTCGACTAGCTTGAGCTCCTACAATGAGCAGTTCTTC | CASAASSTSLSSYNEQFF | TRBD2 | TRBJ2-1 | TRBV19 | .
TGCAGTGCGGGCCGGGGGCAAGAGACCCAGTACTTC | CSAGRGQETQYF | . | TRBJ2-5 | TRBV20-1 | .
TGTGCCAGCAGCCGCACGGGGGTGTCCTACAATGAGCAGTTCTTC | CASSRTGVSYNEQFF | . | TRBJ2-1 | TRBV2 | few
TGCGCCAGCATGGAGGCCGAGCAGTTCTTC | CASMEAEQFF | . | TRBJ2-1 | TRBV4-3 | .
TGCAGCCTCGCGGGACCTACAGATACGCAGTATTTT | CSLAGPTDTQYF | . | TRBJ2-3 | TRBV29-1 | .
TGTGCCAGCAGCCCAGACAGGGGGCTATATGAGCAGTTCTTC | CASSPDRGLYEQFF | TRBD1 | TRBJ2-1 | TRBV3-1 | few
TGTGCCAGCAGCTTAGGTCTGATGTCCGAGCAGTACTTC | CASSLGLMSEQYF | . | TRBJ2-7 | TRBV7-9 | once